The 20 T cell receptor beta chains below come from one sample, sequenced in a study of CDR3 diversity in severe acne. Each CDR3 protein gets one entry after TCRdb re-called the PCR reads with MiXCR. The sample contains about 76,000 distinct CDR3 sequences, about 54% of which appear only once. The source material was blood. These receptors all stem from a male donor in good health, without acne.

This chain links TRBV20-1 with TRBJ2-5; 12 nucleotides line up with TRBD2. Germline CDR1 reads DFQATT; CDR2 reads SNEGSKA (reference sequence). The V and J ends lost 5 bases and 5 bases, in that order; junction bases with no gene match: 12. This CDR3 contains 16 residues. The CDR3 region has the DNA TGCAGTGCTCCGTTAGCGACTAGCGGGAGAGGGGAGACCCAGTACTTC. It encodes CSAPLATSGRGETQYF.

The V and J genes are TRBV11-2 and TRBJ2-7, with D unclear. The V end was cut by 1 base, the J end by 2 bases, with 12 bases between. Per the germline V gene, CDR1 is SGHAT and CDR2 is FQNNGV. This CDR3 is 15 amino acids long. The CDR3 nucleotides are TGTGCCAGCAGCTTAGTTGCGGATCTCACCTACGAGCAGTACTTC. Its translation is CASSLVADLTYEQYF. Full variable domain (missing parts from reference TRBV11-2 and TRBJ2-7): EAGVAQSPRYKIIEKRQSVAFWCNPISGHATLYWYQQILGQGPKLLIQFQNNGVVDDSQLPKDRFSAERLKGVDSTLKIQPAKLEDSAVYLCASSLVADLTYEQYFGPGTRLTVT.

The V gene is TRBV7-9, the J gene TRBJ1-2, with 7 nucleotides matching TRBD1. Germline V gene data show CDR1 as SEHNR and CDR2 as FQNEAQ (reference sequence). The CDR3 length is 15 residues. V gave up 5 bases and J gave up 5 bases; unmatched junction bases: 11. CDR3 sequence (DNA): TGTGCCAGCAGCCAGGGGGGGGCCCTCGGATATGGCTACACCTTC. Translation gives CASSQGGALGYGYTF.

The V call is TRBV12-3 or TRBV12-4, the J call TRBJ1-3; D perhaps matches TRBD1 (6 bases). With 6 bases removed from V and 4 bases from J, the gap between germline ends came to 16 bases. The CDR3 is made up of 15 amino acids. CDR3 protein: CASSGGHLNGNTIYF. The CDR3 nucleotides are TGTGCCAGCAGCGGGGGACACCTGAACGGAAACACCATATATTTT.

The V call is TRBV5-6, the J call TRBJ1-5, with D perhaps matching TRBD1 (5 bases). V was trimmed by 2 bases and J by 6 bases, leaving 18 bases between them. The CDR3 sequence is 16 residues long. CDR1 and CDR2 (germline): SGHDT, YYEEEE. The CDR3 nucleotides are TGTGCCAGCAGCTTAGACCCAAGTGGGGGTACTCAGCCCCAGCATTTT. Amino acids: CASSLDPSGGTQPQHF.

This clonotype was picked up a small number of times. The rearrangement joins TRBV20-1 to TRBJ1-1, with D unresolved. This CDR3 has 11 amino acids. The germline gives CDR1 DFQATT, CDR2 SNEGSKA (reference sequence). V lost 4 bases and J 1 base, leaving 4 bases between the germline ends. CDR3 protein: CSAKENTEAFF. Here the CDR3 DNA reads TGCAGTGCTAAGGAGAACACTGAAGCTTTCTTT.

This clonotype occurred a few times. This rearrangement joins TRBV20-1 to TRBJ2-3, with TRBD2 as a possible D gene (5 bases). Germline V gene sequence: CDR1 DFQATT, CDR2 SNEGSKA (reference sequence). V lost 0 bases and J lost 2, with 12 bases in between. This CDR3 is built from 15 residues. The DNA of the CDR3 is TGCAGTGCTAGAGATGGGGAGTTTTTCACAGATACGCAGTATTTT. Translated, it gives CSARDGEFFTDTQYF.

V is TRBV7-9 and J is TRBJ2-7; possibly TRBD1 or TRBD2 for D (7 bases each). This CDR3 is built from 13 residues. Germline CDR1 and CDR2: SEHNR and FQNEAQ (reference sequence). The CDR3 reads CAPGGGEGYEQYF. For the CDR3, the DNA is TGTGCACCAGGGGGGGGGGAGGGTTACGAGCAGTACTTC.

This chain links TRBV7-8 with TRBJ2-1, with 10 bases identical to TRBD2. The CDR3 extends over 15 amino acids. Germline values: CDR1 SGHVS, CDR2 FQNEAQ. With V trimmed by 4 bases and J by 5 bases, 5 bases remained unmatched. The CDR3 coding sequence is TGTGCCAGCAGCTGGGGTAGCGGGGGGAACAATGAGCAGTTCTTC. Translating it yields CASSWGSGGNNEQFF.

This clonotype was detected ten times or more. This chain connects TRBV29-1 to TRBJ2-3; D might be TRBD2 (5 bases). The CDR3 covers 14 residues. Germline CDR1 reads SQVTM; CDR2 reads ANQGSEA. V lost 5 bases to trimming and J lost 0 bases, with 12 bases between them. The CDR3 sequence is CSVLGLASTDTQYF. The CDR3 DNA sequence: TGCAGCGTTTTAGGCCTAGCTAGCACAGATACGCAGTATTTT.

The CDR3 is CATSTGLAGGPNEQFF. The CDR3 nucleotides are TGTGCCACCAGCACCGGACTAGCGGGAGGTCCAAACGAGCAGTTCTTC. J is TRBJ2-1 and V is TRBV15; TRBD2 matches at 14 bases. The V gene end was trimmed by 4 bases and the J gene end by 10 bases; junction bases not matched to a gene: 9. The germline gives CDR1 LNHNV, CDR2 YYDKDF (reference sequence). This CDR3 comprises 16 residues.

Turning to this clonotype: One junction end disagrees with the germline gene, perhaps due to a read error. The chain recombines TRBV6-4 with TRBJ2-1; 11 nucleotides match TRBD2. The germline gives CDR1 MRHNA, CDR2 SNTAGT. The CDR3 consists of 15 residues. This chain's CDR3 is CASAAETSGDDEQSF. The CDR3 DNA reads TGTGCCAGCGCCGCCGAGACTAGCGGGGACGATGAGCAGTCCTTC.

This clonotype came up many times. It may be a read error: a sequence one base away is much more abundant. This chain uses TRBV11-2 with TRBJ2-3, with 8 bases identical to TRBD2. The CDR3 runs to 16 residues. Germline V CDR1 and CDR2: SGHAT, FQNNGV. CDR3 amino acids: CASSLTTSGLTGTQYF. In nucleotides, the CDR3 is TGTGCCAGCAGCTTAACCACTAGCGGACTCACAGGTACGCAGTATTTT. The full variable domain, completed using reference TRBV11-2 and TRBJ2-3, is EAGVAQSPRYKIIEKRQSVAFWCNPISGHATLYWYQQILGQGPKLLIQFQNNGVVDDSQLPKDRFSAERLKGVDSTLKIQPAKLEDSAVYLCASSLTTSGLTGTQYFGPGTRLTVL.

V and J are TRBV6-1 and TRBJ1-2; D is uncertain. The CDR3 runs to 13 residues. Trimming cost V 2 bases and J 7 bases, with 11 bases left between them. Germline CDR1 and CDR2: MNHNS and SASEGT. CDR3 residues: CASSEQWVGGYTF. The DNA for the CDR3 is TGTGCCAGCAGTGAACAGTGGGTTGGTGGCTACACCTTC.

V is TRBV5-1 and J is TRBJ2-7; D is perhaps TRBD2 (6 bases). The CDR3 spans 14 residues. Germline CDR1 reads SGHRS; CDR2 reads YFSETQ. Trimming pared 0 bases from V and 3 bases from J, leaving 10 bases between. The CDR3, as DNA: TGCGCCAGCAGCTTGGAACTAGCCTACTACGAGCAGTACTTC. Residues: CASSLELAYYEQYF.

The genes are TRBV20-1 and TRBJ2-5, with D perhaps matching TRBD2 (5 bases). V shed 0 bases and J shed 4 bases, with 21 bases lying between them. Germline-derived CDR1 and CDR2 are DFQATT and SNEGSKA (reference sequence). CDR3 length equals 17 residues. For the CDR3, the DNA is TGCAGTGCTAGAGACCTCCGGGCCGTGGGCGCGGGAGAGACCCAGTACTTC. Protein: CSARDLRAVGAGETQYF.

This chain connects TRBV28 to TRBJ2-1, with a weak D call TRBD2 (6 bases). The germline gives CDR1 MDHEN, CDR2 SYDVKM. The V end lost 8 bases, the J end lost 3 bases, and 17 bases lay between the germline ends. This CDR3 comprises 15 residues. The CDR3 bases are TGTGCCAGCCTACTGGGCGGGGCCAACTACAATGAGCAGTTCTTC. Translating gives CASLLGGANYNEQFF.

This rearrangement joins TRBV5-4 to TRBJ1-4; a possible D gene is TRBD1 (5 bases). V dropped 3 bases and J dropped 7 bases, with 13 bases sitting between them. The CDR3 spans 14 residues. Germline V gene data show CDR1 as SGHNT and CDR2 as YYREEE (reference sequence). This chain's CDR3 is CASSSLMGGEKLFF. CDR3 DNA sequence: TGTGCCAGCAGCTCCCTGATGGGGGGTGAAAAACTGTTTTTT. The whole variable domain, filled in from reference TRBV5-4 and TRBJ1-4, reads ETGVTQSPTHLIKTRGQQVTLRCSSQSGHNTVSWYQQALGQGPQFIFQYYREEENGRGNFPPRFSGLQFPNYSSELNVNALELDDSALYLCASSSLMGGEKLFFGSGTQLSVL.

The genes are TRBV2 and TRBJ2-5; D not certain. The CDR3 is 13 residues long. From germline, CDR1 is SNHLY and CDR2 FYNNEI. The V end was cut by 4 bases, the J end by 5 bases, with 11 bases between. CDR3 bases: TGTGCCAGCAGTGTTGAACAACGGGAGACCCAGTACTTC. This translates into CASSVEQRETQYF.

This clonotype has ten or more counts. The chain joins TRBV27 to TRBJ2-3; D is ambiguous. This CDR3 comprises 12 residues. Germline V gene lookup returns CDR1 MNHEY and CDR2 SMNVEV (reference sequence). Trimming shortened V by 3 bases and J by 7 bases, and 8 bases separated the two germline ends. The CDR3 nucleotides are TGTGCCAGCAGTTTCAGCCCCCATACGCAGTATTTT. Protein: CASSFSPHTQYF.